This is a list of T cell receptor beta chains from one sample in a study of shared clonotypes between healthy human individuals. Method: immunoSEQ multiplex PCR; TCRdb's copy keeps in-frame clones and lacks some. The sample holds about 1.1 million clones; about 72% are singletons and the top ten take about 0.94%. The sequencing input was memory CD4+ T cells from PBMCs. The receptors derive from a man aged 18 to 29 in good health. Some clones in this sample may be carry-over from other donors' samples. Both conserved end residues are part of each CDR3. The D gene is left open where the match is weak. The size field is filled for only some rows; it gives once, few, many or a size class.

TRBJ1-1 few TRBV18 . CASSPGGRDTEAFF TGTGCCAGCTCACCAGGGGGTAGGGACACTGAAGCTTTCTTT
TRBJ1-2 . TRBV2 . CASGRDPNYGYTF TGTGCCAGCGGAAGGGACCCTAACTATGGCTACACCTTC
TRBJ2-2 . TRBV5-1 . CASSLGQPWELFF TGCGCCAGCAGCTTGGGGCAGCCCTGGGAGCTGTTTTTT
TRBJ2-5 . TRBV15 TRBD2 CATSRRTSPGVETQYF TGTGCCACCAGCAGAAGGACTAGCCCGGGAGTAGAGACCCAGTACTTC
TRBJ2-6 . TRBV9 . CASSASSGGSGANVLTF TGTGCCAGCAGTGCTTCCTCCGGAGGCTCTGGGGCCAACGTCCTGACTTTC
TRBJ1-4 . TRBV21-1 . CASSKYLRVRCNGDEKLFF TGTGCCAGCAGCAAATACCTCAGGGTCAGGTGTAACGGTGATGAAAAACTGTTTTTT
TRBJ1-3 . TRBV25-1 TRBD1 CASNPTGAAGNTIYF TGTGCCAGCAACCCAACAGGGGCCGCTGGAAACACCATATATTTT
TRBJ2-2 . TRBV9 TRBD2 CASSGGPGTSGTGELFF TGTGCCAGCAGCGGAGGCCCCGGGACTAGCGGCACCGGGGAGCTGTTTTTT
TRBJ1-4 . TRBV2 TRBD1 CASSMTGRDNEKLFF TGTGCCAGCAGCATGACAGGGAGAGACAATGAAAAACTGTTTTTT
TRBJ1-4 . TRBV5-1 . CASSSGGGTNEKLFF TGCGCCAGCAGCTCGGGAGGGGGAACTAATGAAAAACTGTTTTTT
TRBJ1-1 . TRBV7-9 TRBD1 CASSAGTGRNTEAFF TGTGCCAGCAGCGCCGGGACAGGGAGGAACACTGAAGCTTTCTTT
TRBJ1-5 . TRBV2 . CASSGNNQPQHF TGTGCCAGCAGTGGTAACAATCAGCCCCAGCATTTT
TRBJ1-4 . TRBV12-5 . CASGFTPGHDYNEKLFF TGTGCTAGTGGCTTCACCCCGGGGCACGATTATAATGAAAAACTGTTTTTT
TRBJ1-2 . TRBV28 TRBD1 CASSSSGQGDYGYTF TGTGCCAGCAGTTCCTCTGGACAGGGGGACTATGGCTACACCTTC
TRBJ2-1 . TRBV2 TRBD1 CASKGQGYNEQFF TGTGCCAGCAAGGGACAGGGCTACAATGAGCAGTTCTTC
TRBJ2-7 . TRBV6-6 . CASSYSGTGSYEQYF TGTGCCAGCAGTTACTCCGGGACTGGCTCCTACGAGCAGTACTTC
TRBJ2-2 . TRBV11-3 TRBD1 CASRAGTDNTGELFF TGTGCTTCTAGGGCCGGGACAGACAACACCGGGGAGCTGTTTTTT
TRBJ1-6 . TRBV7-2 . CASSPQGLLNSPLHF TGTGCCAGCAGCCCACAGGGTCTCCTTAATTCACCCCTCCACTTT
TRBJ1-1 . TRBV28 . CASSSSGKTEAFF TGTGCCAGCAGTTCTTCAGGGAAGACTGAAGCTTTCTTT
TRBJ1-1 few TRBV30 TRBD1 CASGTAGDTEAFF TGTGCCTCGGGGACAGCGGGGGACACTGAAGCTTTCTTT
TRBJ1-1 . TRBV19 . CASSIVSGGNTEAFF TGTGCCAGTAGTATAGTTTCGGGGGGCAACACTGAAGCTTTCTTT
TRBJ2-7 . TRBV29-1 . CSVARLGYEQYF TGCAGCGTTGCCCGACTAGGCTACGAGCAGTACTTC
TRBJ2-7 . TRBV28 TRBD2 CGTGEAGGRADYEQYF TGTGGAACAGGGGAGGCAGGCGGGAGGGCCGATTACGAGCAGTACTTC
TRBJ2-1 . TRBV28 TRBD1 CASRPTGTGRINEQFF TGTGCCAGCAGACCCACCGGGACAGGGAGGATCAATGAGCAGTTCTTC
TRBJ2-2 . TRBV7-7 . CASSPGATNTGELFF TGTGCCAGCAGCCCCGGGGCTACGAACACCGGGGAGCTGTTTTTT
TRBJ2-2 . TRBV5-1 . CASSLVGGSNTGELFF TGCGCCAGCAGCTTGGTAGGGGGGAGTAACACCGGGGAGCTGTTTTTT
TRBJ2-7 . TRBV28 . CASSGSWRYEQYF TGTGCCAGCAGTGGTAGTTGGCGCTACGAGCAGTACTTC
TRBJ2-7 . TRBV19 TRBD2 CASSRETSGKQYF TGTGCCAGTAGTAGGGAGACTAGCGGGAAGCAGTACTTC
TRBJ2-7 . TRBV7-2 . CASSLQGYEQYF TGTGCCAGCAGCCTACAGGGCTACGAGCAGTACTTC
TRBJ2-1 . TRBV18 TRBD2 CASSPGLAYNEQFF TGTGCCAGCTCCCCGGGACTAGCATACAATGAGCAGTTCTTC
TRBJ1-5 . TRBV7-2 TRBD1 CASSSGTGINQPQHF TGTGCCAGCAGTTCCGGGACAGGAATCAATCAGCCCCAGCATTTT
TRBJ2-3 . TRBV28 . CASRRVYGVGADTQYF TGTGCCAGCCGTCGAGTGTATGGAGTAGGGGCAGATACGCAGTATTTT
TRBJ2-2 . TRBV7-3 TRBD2 CASSLWSGVGTGELFF TGTGCCAGCAGCTTATGGAGCGGGGTAGGGACCGGGGAGCTGTTTTTT
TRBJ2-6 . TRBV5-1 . CASSSGSAGANVLTF TGCGCCAGCAGCTCGGGTAGTGCTGGGGCCAACGTCCTGACTTTC
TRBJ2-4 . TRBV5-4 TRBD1 CASSPQTGAKNIQYF TGTGCCAGCAGCCCACAGACAGGGGCCAAAAACATTCAGTACTTC
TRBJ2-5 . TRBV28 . CASSSAGVEGHQTQYF TGTGCCAGCAGTTCCGCCGGTGTTGAGGGCCACCAGACCCAGTACTTC
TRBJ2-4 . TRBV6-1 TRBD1 CASRGGTGRNIQYF TGTGCCAGCAGGGGAGGGACAGGGAGAAACATTCAGTACTTC
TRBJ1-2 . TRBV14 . CASSQVWEALAGGYTF TGTGCCAGCAGCCAAGTTTGGGAGGCTCTTGCAGGTGGCTACACCTTC
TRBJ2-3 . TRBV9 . CASSVERVSTDTQYF TGTGCCAGCAGCGTGGAGCGGGTTAGCACAGATACGCAGTATTTT
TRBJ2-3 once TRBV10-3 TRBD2 CAITRGLAGTDTQYF TGTGCCATCACCCGGGGACTAGCGGGAACAGATACGCAGTATTTT
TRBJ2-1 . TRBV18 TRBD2 CASSHGLAGSYNEQFF TGTGCCAGCTCACACGGACTAGCGGGCTCCTACAATGAGCAGTTCTTC
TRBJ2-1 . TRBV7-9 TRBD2 CASSLGLAVEAIYFF TGTGCCAGCAGCTTGGGGCTAGCGGTAGAGGCGATTTATTTCTTC
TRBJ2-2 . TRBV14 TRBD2 CASSQVAGAVTGELFF TGTGCCAGCAGCCAAGTAGCGGGAGCGGTCACCGGGGAGCTGTTTTTT
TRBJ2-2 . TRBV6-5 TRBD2 CASKRGRDTGELFF TGTGCCAGCAAGCGGGGAAGGGACACCGGGGAGCTGTTTTTT
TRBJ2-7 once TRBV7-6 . CASSPSGTSRYEQYF TGTGCCAGCAGCCCCTCAGGGACCTCGAGGTACGAGCAGTACTTC
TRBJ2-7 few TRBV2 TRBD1 CASREGTGSYEQYF TGTGCCAGCAGGGAAGGGACAGGCTCCTACGAGCAGTACTTC
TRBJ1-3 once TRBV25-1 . CASSESRQSGNTIYF TGTGCCAGCAGTGAGTCTAGACAATCTGGAAACACCATATATTTT
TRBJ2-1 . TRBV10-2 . CASKRELQFF TGCGCCAGCAAACGGGAGTTACAGTTCTTC
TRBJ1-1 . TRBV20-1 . CSARFGSEAFF TGCAGTGCTAGGTTCGGCTCTGAAGCTTTCTTT
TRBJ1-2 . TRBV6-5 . CASSRYAGGNYGYTF TGTGCCAGCAGTCGGTACGCCGGGGGCAACTATGGCTACACCTTC
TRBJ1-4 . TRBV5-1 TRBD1 CASSLAGQGGEKLFF TGCGCCAGCAGCTTGGCGGGACAGGGCGGTGAAAAACTGTTTTTT